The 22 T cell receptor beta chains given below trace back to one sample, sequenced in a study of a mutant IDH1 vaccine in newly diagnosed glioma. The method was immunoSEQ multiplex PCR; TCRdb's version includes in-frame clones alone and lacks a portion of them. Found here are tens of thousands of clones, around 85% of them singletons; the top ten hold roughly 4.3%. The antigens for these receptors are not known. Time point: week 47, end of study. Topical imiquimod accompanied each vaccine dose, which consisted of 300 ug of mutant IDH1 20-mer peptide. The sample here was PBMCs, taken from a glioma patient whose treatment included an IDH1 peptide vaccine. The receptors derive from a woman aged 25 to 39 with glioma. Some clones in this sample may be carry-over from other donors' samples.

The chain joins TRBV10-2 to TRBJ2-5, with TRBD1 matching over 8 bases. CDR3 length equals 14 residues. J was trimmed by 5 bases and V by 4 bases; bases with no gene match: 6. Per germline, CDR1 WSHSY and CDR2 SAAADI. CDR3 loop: CASSGTGSLETQYF. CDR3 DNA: TGCGCCAGCAGTGGGACAGGGAGTCTGGAGACCCAGTACTTC.

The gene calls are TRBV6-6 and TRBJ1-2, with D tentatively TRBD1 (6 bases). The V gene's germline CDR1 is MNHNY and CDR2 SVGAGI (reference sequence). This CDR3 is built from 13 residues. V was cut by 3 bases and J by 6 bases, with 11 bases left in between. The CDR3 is CASSYREGDGYTF. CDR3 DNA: TGTGCCAGCAGTTATCGGGAGGGGGATGGCTACACCTTC.

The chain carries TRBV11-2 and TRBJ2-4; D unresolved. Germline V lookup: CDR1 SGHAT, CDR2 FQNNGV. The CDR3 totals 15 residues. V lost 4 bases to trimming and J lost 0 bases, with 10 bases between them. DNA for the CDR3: TGTGCCAGCAGCTCCCCGACCTTAGCCAAAAACATTCAGTACTTC. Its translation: CASSSPTLAKNIQYF.

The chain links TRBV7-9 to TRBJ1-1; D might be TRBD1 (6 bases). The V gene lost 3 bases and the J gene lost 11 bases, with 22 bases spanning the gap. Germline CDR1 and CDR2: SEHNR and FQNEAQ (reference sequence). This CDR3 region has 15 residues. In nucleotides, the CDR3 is TGTGCCAGCAGCTTCTCCTCAACGGGGGCGGCCGGGGCTTTCTTT. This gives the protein CASSFSSTGAAGAFF. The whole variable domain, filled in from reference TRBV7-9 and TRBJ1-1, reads DTGVSQNPRHKITKRGQNVTFRCDPISEHNRLYWYRQTLGQGPEFLTYFQNEAQLEKSRLLSDRFSAERPKGSFSTLEIQRTEQGDSAMYLCASSFSSTGAAGAFFGQGTRLTVV.

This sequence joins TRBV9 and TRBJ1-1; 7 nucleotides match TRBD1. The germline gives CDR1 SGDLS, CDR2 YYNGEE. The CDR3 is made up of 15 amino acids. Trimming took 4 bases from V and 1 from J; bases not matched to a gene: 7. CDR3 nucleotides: TGTGCCAGCAGCTCCGACAGGGACTCGAACACTGAAGCTTTCTTT. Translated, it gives CASSSDRDSNTEAFF.

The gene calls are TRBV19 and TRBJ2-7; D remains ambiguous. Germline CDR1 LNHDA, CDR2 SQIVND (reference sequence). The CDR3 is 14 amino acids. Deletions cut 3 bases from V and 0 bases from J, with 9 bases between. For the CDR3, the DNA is TGTGCCAGTAGTATGCGCCCAAACTCCTACGAGCAGTACTTC. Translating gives CASSMRPNSYEQYF.

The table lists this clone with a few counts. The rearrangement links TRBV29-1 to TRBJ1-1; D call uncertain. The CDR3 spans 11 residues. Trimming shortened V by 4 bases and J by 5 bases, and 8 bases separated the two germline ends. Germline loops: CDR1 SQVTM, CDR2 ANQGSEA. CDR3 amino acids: CSVGAWTEAFF. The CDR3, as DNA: TGCAGCGTTGGAGCGTGGACTGAAGCTTTCTTT.

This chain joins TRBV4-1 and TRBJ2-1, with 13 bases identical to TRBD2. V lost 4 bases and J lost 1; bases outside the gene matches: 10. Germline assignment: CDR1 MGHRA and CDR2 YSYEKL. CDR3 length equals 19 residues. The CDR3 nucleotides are TGCGCCAGCAGCCCCGGGGGACTAGCGGGAAAAAAGTCCTACAATGAGCAGTTCTTC. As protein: CASSPGGLAGKKSYNEQFF.

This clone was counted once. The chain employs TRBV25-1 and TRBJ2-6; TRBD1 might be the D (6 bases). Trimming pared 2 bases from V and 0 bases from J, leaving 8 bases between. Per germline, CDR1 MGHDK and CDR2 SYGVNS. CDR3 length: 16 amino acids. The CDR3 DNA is TGTGCCAGCAGTGAAGGGGGCAGCTCTGGGGCCAACGTCCTGACTTTC. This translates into CASSEGGSSGANVLTF.

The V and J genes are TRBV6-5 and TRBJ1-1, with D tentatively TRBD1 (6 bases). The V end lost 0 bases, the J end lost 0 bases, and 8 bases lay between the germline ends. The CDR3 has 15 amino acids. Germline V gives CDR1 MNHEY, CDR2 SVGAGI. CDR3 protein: CASSYSEGVNTEAFF. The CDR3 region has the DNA TGTGCCAGCAGTTACTCGGAGGGGGTGAACACTGAAGCTTTCTTT.

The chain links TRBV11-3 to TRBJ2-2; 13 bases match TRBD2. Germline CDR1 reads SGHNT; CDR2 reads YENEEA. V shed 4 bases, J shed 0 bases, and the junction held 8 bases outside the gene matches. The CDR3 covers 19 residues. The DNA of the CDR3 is TGTGCCAGCAGCTCCTCAGGACTAGCGGGAGTAGCGAACACCGGGGAGCTGTTTTTT. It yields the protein CASSSSGLAGVANTGELFF.

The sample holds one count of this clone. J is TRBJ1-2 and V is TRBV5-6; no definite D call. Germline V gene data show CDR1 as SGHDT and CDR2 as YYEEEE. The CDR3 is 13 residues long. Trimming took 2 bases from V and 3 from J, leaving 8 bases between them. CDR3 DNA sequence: TGTGCCAGCAGCTTCCCCACCTACTATGGCTACACCTTC. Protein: CASSFPTYYGYTF.

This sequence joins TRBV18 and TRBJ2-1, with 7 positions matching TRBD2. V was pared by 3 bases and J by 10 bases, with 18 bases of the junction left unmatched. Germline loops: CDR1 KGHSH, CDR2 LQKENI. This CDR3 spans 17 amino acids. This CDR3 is CASSPSVLAGVRGEQFF. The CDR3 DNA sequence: TGTGCCAGCTCACCGTCGGTTTTGGCGGGAGTAAGGGGAGAGCAGTTCTTC.

The CDR3 is CASSLWSGAANTEAFF. The CDR3 DNA sequence: TGTGCCAGCAGCTTATGGTCTGGGGCCGCCAACACTGAAGCTTTCTTT. This chain joins TRBV7-9 and TRBJ1-1; D is perhaps TRBD1 (5 bases). The CDR3 runs 16 residues. CDR1 and CDR2 (germline): SEHNR, FQNEAQ (reference sequence). Trimming pared 2 bases from V and 2 bases from J, leaving 15 bases between.

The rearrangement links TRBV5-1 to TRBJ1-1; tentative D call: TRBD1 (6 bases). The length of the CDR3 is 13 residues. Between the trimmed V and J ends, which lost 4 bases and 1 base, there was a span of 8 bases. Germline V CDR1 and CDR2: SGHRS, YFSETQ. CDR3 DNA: TGCGCCAGCAGCCCGGGACAGAACACTGAAGCTTTCTTT. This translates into CASSPGQNTEAFF.

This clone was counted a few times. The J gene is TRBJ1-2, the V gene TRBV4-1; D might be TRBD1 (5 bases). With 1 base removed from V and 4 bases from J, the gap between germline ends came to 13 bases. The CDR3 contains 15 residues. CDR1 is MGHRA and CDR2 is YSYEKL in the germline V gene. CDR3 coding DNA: TGCGCCAGCAGCCAAGTGTTTCAGGGCACCTATGGCTACACCTTC. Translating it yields CASSQVFQGTYGYTF.

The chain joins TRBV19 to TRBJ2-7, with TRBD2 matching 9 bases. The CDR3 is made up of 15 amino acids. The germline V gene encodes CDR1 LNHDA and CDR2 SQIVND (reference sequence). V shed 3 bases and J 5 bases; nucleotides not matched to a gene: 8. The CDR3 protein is CASSMSLAGNHEQYF. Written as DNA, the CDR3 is TGTGCCAGTAGTATGTCGCTAGCGGGAAACCACGAGCAGTACTTC.

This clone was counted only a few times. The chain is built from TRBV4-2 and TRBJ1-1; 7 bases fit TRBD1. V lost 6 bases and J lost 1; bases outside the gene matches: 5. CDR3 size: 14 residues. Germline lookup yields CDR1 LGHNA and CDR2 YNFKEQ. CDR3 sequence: CASRLGQTNTEAFF. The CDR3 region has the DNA TGTGCCAGCAGACTGGGACAGACGAACACTGAAGCTTTCTTT.

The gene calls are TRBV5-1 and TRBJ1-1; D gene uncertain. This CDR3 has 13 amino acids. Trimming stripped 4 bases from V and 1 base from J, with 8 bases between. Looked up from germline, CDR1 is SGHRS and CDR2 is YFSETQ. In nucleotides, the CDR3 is TGCGCCAGCAGCGGCAGGCGGAACACTGAAGCTTTCTTT. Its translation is CASSGRRNTEAFF.

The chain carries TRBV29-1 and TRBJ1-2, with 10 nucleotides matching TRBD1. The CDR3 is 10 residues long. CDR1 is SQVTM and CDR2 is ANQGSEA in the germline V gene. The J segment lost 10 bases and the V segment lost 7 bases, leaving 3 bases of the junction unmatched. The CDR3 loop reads CSAGQGDYTF. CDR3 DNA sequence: TGCAGCGCCGGACAGGGGGACTACACCTTC.

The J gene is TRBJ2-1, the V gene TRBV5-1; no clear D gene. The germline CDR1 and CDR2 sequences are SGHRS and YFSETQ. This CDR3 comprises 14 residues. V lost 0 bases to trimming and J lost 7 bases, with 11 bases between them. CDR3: CASSLVPGSNEQFF. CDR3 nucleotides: TGCGCCAGCAGCTTGGTCCCGGGCTCGAATGAGCAGTTCTTC. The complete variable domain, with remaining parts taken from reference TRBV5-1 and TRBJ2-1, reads KAGVTQTPRYLIKTRGQQVTLSCSPISGHRSVSWYQQTPGQGLQFLFEYFSETQRNKGNFPGRFSGRQFSNSRSEMNVSTLELGDSALYLCASSLVPGSNEQFFGPGTRLTVL.

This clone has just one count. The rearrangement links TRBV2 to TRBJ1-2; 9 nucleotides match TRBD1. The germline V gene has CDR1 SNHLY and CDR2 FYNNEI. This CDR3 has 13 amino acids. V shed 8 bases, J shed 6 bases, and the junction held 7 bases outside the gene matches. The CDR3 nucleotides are TGTGCCAGCTCCGGGACAGGGCTCGATGGCTACACCTTC. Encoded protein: CASSGTGLDGYTF.